This TCR beta chain was recovered during a study of T cells in Graves' hyperthyroidism and ophthalmopathy. Concerning this clonotype itself: A read error may be the cause here, since a much bigger clone is one base away.

It was RNA transcripts that yielded the amplified TCR beta CDR3 regions. Initially, a first-round RT-PCR of the TCR CDR3 employed the HTBI primer set. TCRdb fed the multiplex PCR reads into MiXCR, producing one record per CDR3 protein. The sample contains approximately 600,000 distinct CDR3 sequences, 15% to 20% of which appear only once. Germline V gene lookup returns CDR1 MNHEY and CDR2 SMNVEV (reference sequence). This CDR3 is built from 14 residues. The germline V and J ends were trimmed by 6 bases and 4 bases, with 13 bases remaining between them. This chain joins TRBV27 and TRBJ2-1, with D unclear. The clonotype comes from a young woman with Graves' hyperthyroidism. Sequencing input: blood. This chain's CDR3 is CASRLTGGYNEQFF. The DNA for the CDR3 is TGTGCCAGCAGGTTAACGGGTGGGTACAATGAGCAGTTCTTC.